This record covers a single T cell receptor (beta chain). Its antigen is as yet unknown. The data were obtained in a study of OX40 agonist ivuxolimab in advanced cancers. Assay: immunoSEQ multiplex PCR; the TCRdb copy retains only in-frame clones and omits some. The sample has 75,000 to 95,000 clones; more than 75% are singletons. Study-level findings and limits: Within 6 weeks, CD4+ and CD8+ blood T cells expanded clonally at 0.1 to 3.0 mg/kg. Partial responders receiving 0.1-3.0 mg/kg showed among the lowest clonal expansion.

The source is an adult with an advanced solid tumor such as melanoma, head and neck, liver or kidney cancer. Sequenced here: CD4+ or CD8+ T cells sorted from blood, sampled in a trial of the OX40 agonist ivuxolimab.

The CDR3 is CATSRDGRISTDTQYF. The CDR3, as DNA: TGTGCCACCAGCAGAGATGGGCGCATTAGCACAGATACGCAGTATTTT. The gene calls are TRBV15 and TRBJ2-3; D unclear. The CDR3 length is 16 residues. Deletions cut 0 bases from V and 0 bases from J, with 10 bases between. CDR1 LNHNV and CDR2 YYDKDF come from the germline V gene (reference sequence).